This is a list of T cell receptor beta chains from one sample in a study of OX40 agonist ivuxolimab in advanced cancers. Measured with immunoSEQ multiplex PCR; TCRdb has only the in-frame clones, and not every one. The sample carries about 56,000 clones, about 83% recorded once. Specimen: CD4+ or CD8+ T cells sorted from blood, collected in a trial of the OX40 agonist ivuxolimab. These receptors originate from an adult with an advanced solid tumor such as melanoma, head and neck, liver or kidney cancer. Each CDR3 is given with its conserved first and last residue. A D gene is named only where the DNA matches it firmly. Part of the rows lack a size; the others show once, few, many or a class for expanded clones.

v_call	cdr3_length	clone_size	d_call	j_call	cdr3_aa	cdr3_nt
TRBV7-9	14	.	TRBD1	TRBJ1-1	CASRRGTGHTEAFF	TGTGCCAGCAGGCGAGGGACAGGGCACACTGAAGCTTTCTTT
TRBV18	11	.	.	TRBJ2-7	CASSRDYEQYF	TGTGCCAGCTCACGAGACTACGAGCAGTACTTC
TRBV19	15	.	TRBD2	TRBJ2-1	CASSTDASGWGEQFF	TGTGCCAGTAGTACCGACGCTAGCGGTTGGGGTGAGCAGTTCTTC
TRBV27	14	.	.	TRBJ2-3	CASSLAWDTDTQYF	TGTGCCAGCAGTTTAGCCTGGGACACAGATACGCAGTATTTT
TRBV6-6	12	.	.	TRBJ2-2	CASSMDTGELFF	TGTGCCAGCAGTATGGACACCGGGGAGCTGTTTTTT
TRBV6-6	15	.	TRBD1	TRBJ1-1	CASTSPGQGITEAFF	TGTGCCAGCACCTCACCGGGACAGGGGATAACTGAAGCTTTCTTT
TRBV5-4	13	.	.	TRBJ2-7	CASSMGSRYEQYF	TGTGCCAGCAGCATGGGAAGTCGTTACGAGCAGTACTTC
TRBV4-1	17	.	TRBD2	TRBJ2-2	CASSQVKLAGNTGELFF	TGCGCCAGCAGCCAAGTGAAACTAGCGGGAAACACCGGGGAGCTGTTTTTT
TRBV2	12	few	.	TRBJ2-5	CASSTGWETQYF	TGTGCCAGCAGTACAGGGTGGGAGACCCAGTACTTC
TRBV7-8	14	.	TRBD1	TRBJ2-1	CASSMDRVYNEQFF	TGTGCCAGCAGCATGGACAGGGTCTACAATGAGCAGTTCTTC
TRBV27	15	.	TRBD1	TRBJ2-5	CASSWGTGDLETQYF	TGTGCCAGCAGTTGGGGGACAGGGGACCTGGAGACCCAGTACTTC
TRBV2	16	.	TRBD2	TRBJ2-7	CASSDPGTSGSHEQYF	TGTGCCAGCAGTGACCCCGGGACTAGCGGGAGCCACGAGCAGTACTTC
TRBV27	14	.	TRBD1	TRBJ2-1	CASSQGQVINEQFF	TGTGCCAGCAGTCAGGGACAGGTAATCAATGAGCAGTTCTTC
TRBV2	19	.	TRBD2	TRBJ2-1	CASRNGGGTSGRNYNEQFF	TGTGCCAGCCGTAATGGCGGGGGGACTAGCGGGAGGAACTACAATGAGCAGTTCTTC
TRBV5-1	16	.	TRBD2	TRBJ2-3	CASSAGGPWLGDTQYF	TGCGCCAGCTCCGCGGGAGGGCCCTGGTTAGGAGATACGCAGTATTTT
TRBV29-1	16	.	TRBD1	TRBJ2-1	CSVEVTGQGGVNEQFF	TGCAGCGTTGAAGTCACCGGACAGGGGGGTGTCAATGAGCAGTTCTTC
TRBV6-5	14	.	.	TRBJ2-3	CASSYSTGEDTQYF	TGTGCCAGCAGTTACTCGACGGGGGAAGATACGCAGTATTTT
TRBV5-1	15	.	TRBD1	TRBJ2-2	CASSFTGGTTGELFF	TGCGCCAGCAGCTTTACAGGGGGAACCACCGGGGAGCTGTTTTTT
TRBV5-5	15	.	.	TRBJ2-1	CASRSGIVTYNEQFF	TGTGCCAGCAGATCCGGGATTGTGACCTACAATGAGCAGTTCTTC
TRBV2	15	.	TRBD1	TRBJ1-1	CASSHIRGLGTEAFF	TGTGCCAGCAGTCACATCAGGGGGTTGGGCACTGAAGCTTTCTTT
TRBV9	16	.	TRBD1	TRBJ2-7	CASSGTDRAFTYEQYF	TGTGCCAGCAGCGGCACGGACAGGGCCTTTACCTACGAGCAGTACTTC
TRBV7-6	15	.	.	TRBJ2-5	CASSPRVGPKETQYF	TGTGCCAGCAGCCCCCGCGTAGGGCCGAAAGAGACCCAGTACTTC
TRBV5-4	16	.	TRBD1	TRBJ2-3	CASSKGASPGADTQYF	TGTGCCAGCAGTAAGGGGGCTAGCCCCGGGGCAGATACGCAGTATTTT
TRBV6-1	14	few	.	TRBJ2-7	CASSESWAAYEQYF	TGTGCCAGCAGTGAAAGCTGGGCTGCCTACGAGCAGTACTTC
TRBV4-1	15	.	TRBD2	TRBJ2-3	CASSLGLAGGDTQYF	TGCGCCAGCAGCCTGGGACTAGCGGGGGGGGATACGCAGTATTTT
TRBV29-1	15	.	TRBD2	TRBJ2-5	CSVASRLARQETQYF	TGCAGCGTAGCTTCCCGACTAGCAAGGCAAGAGACCCAGTACTTC